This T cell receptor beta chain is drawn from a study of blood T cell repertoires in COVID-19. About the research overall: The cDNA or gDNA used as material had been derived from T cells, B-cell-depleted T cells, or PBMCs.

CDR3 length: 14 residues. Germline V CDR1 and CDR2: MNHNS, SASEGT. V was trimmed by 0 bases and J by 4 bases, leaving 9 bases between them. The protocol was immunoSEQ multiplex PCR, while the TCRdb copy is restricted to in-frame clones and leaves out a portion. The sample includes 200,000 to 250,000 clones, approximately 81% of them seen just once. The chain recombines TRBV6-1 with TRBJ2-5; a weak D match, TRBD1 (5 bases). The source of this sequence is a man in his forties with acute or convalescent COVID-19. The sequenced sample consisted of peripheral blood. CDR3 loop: CASSEAQRGETQYF. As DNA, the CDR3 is TGTGCCAGCAGTGAAGCGCAAAGGGGAGAGACCCAGTACTTC.